The T cell receptor beta chain described here comes from a study of post-analysis software for immune sequencing data. Whole-study context: Patients had relapsing-remitting, secondary progressive or progressive-relapsing multiple sclerosis; some lacked subtype.

A remark on this clonotype: Its antigen is not known.

General study findings and limits: Under the F measure, samples that were prepared in one batch clustered strongly together. In patients, roughly 5 TRBV segments were more frequent than in controls, with TRBV5-6, TRBV5-1 and TRBV20-1 among them.

Tagging with unique molecular identifiers was a feature of the TCR beta cDNA libraries. One entry per CDR3 protein results from TCRdb running MiXCR on the PCR reads. The table includes roughly 800,000 distinct CDR3 sequences, about 32% detected once. Germline loops: CDR1 MNHNY, CDR2 SVGAGI (reference sequence). The CDR3 covers 15 residues. Trimming removed 6 bases at V and 3 bases at J, with 17 bases between. The TCR originated in a girl aged 10 to 17 with multiple sclerosis. The chain carries TRBV6-6 and TRBJ2-5; D might be TRBD2 (6 bases). Sequencing input: blood. The CDR3 loop reads CASRDYTLTKETQYF. The DNA of the CDR3 is TGTGCCAGCAGGGACTATACGCTGACTAAAGAGACCCAGTACTTC.